One and the same sample provided the 21 T cell receptor beta chains below, sequenced in a study of identical twins (dated by TCRdb to the mid-2010s). Library preparation employed 5' RACE. The reads were generated on an Illumina HiSeq 2000. TCRdb reran the public reads through fastp at Q25 and MiXCR, keeping productive beta chains. Duplicate CDR3 protein sequences are folded into a single record with the most common DNA and genes. Within this sample are under 900,000 distinct CDR3 sequences, with 10% to 15% of them counted one time only. Jointly, the top ten make up under 2% of the sample. These data also formed part of another study, on yellow fever vaccine responses in identical twins.

Sequencing was carried out using PBMCs. These receptors originate from a young woman in good health.

This clonotype has just a few counts. The chain joins TRBV10-3 to TRBJ2-1; no clear D. This CDR3 spans 13 amino acids. CDR1 ENHRY and CDR2 SYGVKD come from the germline V gene. V lost 6 bases to trimming and J lost 7 bases, with 13 bases between them. The DNA for the CDR3 is TGTGCCATCAGACCAGCTACTTGGAATGAGCAGTTCTTC. Amino acid sequence: CAIRPATWNEQFF.

This clonotype was observed a few times. The chain employs TRBV20-1 and TRBJ2-1; the match to TRBD1 covers 7 bases. CDR3 length: 16 amino acids. V gave up 3 bases and J gave up 8 bases; unmatched junction bases: 16. Germline V gene lookup returns CDR1 DFQATT and CDR2 SNEGSKA (reference sequence). The CDR3 DNA sequence: TGCAGTGCTAGTGAGCTCTTTCCTACAGGGGAAGATGAGCAGTTCTTC. It translates to CSASELFPTGEDEQFF.

Only a few counts were recorded for this clonotype. V and J are TRBV12-3 or TRBV12-4 and TRBJ1-3; D is unresolved. V dropped 9 bases and J dropped 0 bases, with 21 bases sitting between them. This CDR3 is 17 amino acids long. In DNA form, the CDR3 reads TGTGCCAGTCACCGTACCCGTTGGGGTACCTCTGGAAACACCATATATTTT. This sequence encodes CASHRTRWGTSGNTIYF.

This rearrangement joins TRBV20-1 to TRBJ2-7, with 7 positions matching TRBD2. Germline V gives CDR1 DFQATT, CDR2 SNEGSKA (reference sequence). The V gene end was trimmed by 1 base and the J gene end by 1 base; junction bases not matched to a gene: 7. The CDR3 is 15 amino acids. The CDR3 nucleotides read TGCAGTGCTAGAGGGGAGTCTAGCGGTTCCTACGAGCAGTACTTC. Protein: CSARGESSGSYEQYF.

This rearrangement joins TRBV20-1 to TRBJ2-3, with unresolved D. The length of the CDR3 is 15 residues. CDR1 DFQATT and CDR2 SNEGSKA come from the germline V gene (reference sequence). V was shortened by 0 bases and J by 2 bases, with 12 bases between the two germline ends. CDR3 DNA sequence: TGCAGTGCTAGAGAGCAACCACACTTCACAGATACGCAGTATTTT. As protein: CSAREQPHFTDTQYF.

This rearrangement joins TRBV7-8 to TRBJ2-3; no firm D call. There are 17 residues in the CDR3. Germline loops: CDR1 SGHVS, CDR2 FQNEAQ. V shed 5 bases and J shed 5 bases, with 23 bases lying between them. Written as DNA, the CDR3 is TGTGCCAGCAGCCTTACCCCCGTTTTAAATAGAGGAGATACGCAGTATTTT. Amino acid sequence: CASSLTPVLNRGDTQYF.

The J gene is TRBJ2-1, the V gene TRBV7-9; D might be TRBD1 (6 bases). The CDR3 is 16 residues long. Germline V gene lookup returns CDR1 SEHNR and CDR2 FQNEAQ (reference sequence). V shed 5 bases and J shed 0 bases, with 14 bases lying between them. CDR3 loop: CASSTTTGNSYNEQFF. The CDR3 nucleotides read TGTGCCAGCAGCACCACAACAGGGAACTCCTACAATGAGCAGTTCTTC. The complete variable domain, with remaining parts taken from reference TRBV7-9 and TRBJ2-1, reads DTGVSQNPRHKITKRGQNVTFRCDPISEHNRLYWYRQTLGQGPEFLTYFQNEAQLEKSRLLSDRFSAERPKGSFSTLEIQRTEQGDSAMYLCASSTTTGNSYNEQFFGPGTRLTVL.

This chain uses TRBV29-1 with TRBJ1-5; TRBD1 might be the D (6 bases). There are 12 residues in the CDR3. Trimming removed 4 bases from V and 5 bases from J, with 9 bases in between. The germline CDR1 and CDR2 sequences are SQVTM and ANQGSEA. The CDR3 region is CSVGAGDQPQHF. CDR3 in DNA: TGCAGCGTTGGTGCAGGGGATCAGCCCCAGCATTTT.

The chain couples TRBV10-2 to TRBJ1-2, with D perhaps TRBD1 (5 bases). Germline CDR1 WSHSY, CDR2 SAAADI. This CDR3 is built from 12 residues. V lost 6 bases and J lost 1, with 6 bases in between. CDR3 bases: TGCGCCAGCAGGGACATTAACTATGGCTACACCTTC. Its protein product is CASRDINYGYTF.

This clonotype was observed a few times. The chain joins TRBV20-1 to TRBJ1-5; D unclear. Trimming cost V 8 bases and J 0 bases, with 14 bases left between them. CDR1 and CDR2 (germline): DFQATT, SNEGSKA (reference sequence). This CDR3 comprises 14 residues. CDR3 sequence reads: CSPRRAYSNQPQHF. CDR3 coding DNA: TGCAGTCCGAGGAGGGCGTATAGCAATCAGCCCCAGCATTTT.

This clonotype was observed a handful of times. V is TRBV18 and J is TRBJ2-7, with 7 nucleotides matching TRBD1. The CDR3 has 13 residues. Trimming took 3 bases from V and 4 from J; bases not matched to a gene: 3. Germline CDR1 and CDR2: KGHSH and LQKENI. In DNA form, the CDR3 reads TGTGCCAGCTCACCGCCACAGGGGTACGAGCAGTACGTC. It translates to CASSPPQGYEQYV.

The rearrangement links TRBV11-2 to TRBJ1-3; D not certain. This CDR3 is 15 amino acids long. Trimming stripped 5 bases from V and 4 bases from J, with 15 bases between. Germline CDR1 and CDR2: SGHAT and FQNNGV. CDR3 protein: CASSRVPEGGNTIYF. For the CDR3, the DNA is TGTGCCAGCAGCCGAGTCCCGGAGGGCGGAAACACCATATATTTT.

Ten or more counts support this clonotype. The V gene is TRBV12-3 or TRBV12-4, the J gene TRBJ2-3, with D possibly matching TRBD2 (6 bases). This CDR3 spans 13 amino acids. The ends were cut back, 6 bases at V and 6 bases at J, with 13 bases in the middle. CDR3 region: CASSIRGTDTQYF. For the CDR3, the DNA is TGTGCCAGCAGCATCCGGGGGACGGATACGCAGTATTTT.

This clonotype came up many times. The gene calls are TRBV12-3 or TRBV12-4 and TRBJ1-5; D might be TRBD1 (5 bases). The ends were cut back, 6 bases at V and 0 bases at J, with 12 bases in the middle. The CDR3 covers 15 residues. The CDR3 region has the DNA TGTGCCAGCAGAATCGGGGGTTATAGCAATCAGCCCCAGCATTTT. This sequence encodes CASRIGGYSNQPQHF.

This chain joins TRBV4-1 and TRBJ2-1; no definite D call. The CDR3 totals 16 residues. CDR1 and CDR2 (germline): MGHRA, YSYEKL. The V gene lost 3 bases and the J gene lost 4 bases, with 16 bases spanning the gap. CDR3 coding DNA: TGCGCCAGCAGCCAGTTAGATCTATTAACGTACAATGAGCAGTTCTTC. It yields the protein CASSQLDLLTYNEQFF.

The chain recombines TRBV6-1 with TRBJ1-2, with TRBD1 matching 9 bases. Germline V lookup: CDR1 MNHNS, CDR2 SASEGT. The junction had 3 bases not matched to a gene; V was cut back by 8 bases and J by 8 bases. The CDR3 consists of 11 residues. CDR3 sequence (DNA): TGTGCCAGCTGGACAGGGGTCGGCTACACCTTC. Residues: CASWTGVGYTF.

This clonotype was recorded many times. The chain carries TRBV4-1 and TRBJ2-1; 9 bases fit TRBD2. V shed 1 base, J shed 15 bases, and the junction held 16 bases outside the gene matches. Looked up from germline, CDR1 is MGHRA and CDR2 is YSYEKL. The CDR3 extends over 16 amino acids. As DNA, the CDR3 is TGCGCCAGCAGCCAAGGGGGGACTAGCTCGGGTGTTGGCGTGTTCTTC. It specifies CASSQGGTSSGVGVFF.

V usage is TRBV12-3 or TRBV12-4 and J usage is TRBJ2-7, with D possibly being TRBD2 (6 bases). The CDR3 is 13 residues long. Trimming shortened V by 5 bases and J by 3 bases, and 11 bases separated the two germline ends. CDR3 DNA: TGTGCCAGCAGTACCCCCGGGGGCTACGAGCAGTACGTC. Encoded protein: CASSTPGGYEQYV.

The V and J genes are TRBV20-1 and TRBJ2-7; tentative D call: TRBD1 (5 bases). This CDR3 is 15 amino acids long. Per germline, CDR1 DFQATT and CDR2 SNEGSKA (reference sequence). Trimming shortened V by 6 bases and J by 0 bases, and 18 bases separated the two germline ends. The CDR3 nucleotides read TGCAGTGCCCTAGGGGTGGGCGGAATCTCCTACGAGCAGTACTTC. This sequence encodes CSALGVGGISYEQYF.

This clonotype was seen a few times. The chain uses TRBV15 and TRBJ2-7, with unresolved D. Germline CDR1 LNHNV, CDR2 YYDKDF (reference sequence). The CDR3 extends over 14 amino acids. V lost 0 bases and J lost 0, with 6 bases in between. The CDR3 DNA follows: TGTGCCACCAGCAGAGACAGCAGCTCCTACGAGCAGTACTTC. The encoded protein is CATSRDSSSYEQYF.

This clonotype was seen a few times. The chain links TRBV20-1 to TRBJ2-1; D is possibly TRBD2 (5 bases). Germline V gene lookup returns CDR1 DFQATT and CDR2 SNEGSKA (reference sequence). The CDR3 is made up of 14 amino acids. Trimming took off 5 bases at V and 1 base at J, with 12 bases between the two ends. The CDR3 region has the DNA TGCAGTGCTCCCGTCGGCGGGTCCTACAATGAGCAGTTCTTC. Translation: CSAPVGGSYNEQFF.